The entry below describes one T cell receptor beta chain. Its antigen is not yet known. Sequencer: Illumina HiSeq 2500. Sequencing libraries were built by amplifying the recombined TCRbeta locus with a previously published PCR protocol. Turning to the authors' computational methods: Reads whose average quality score was below 30 were removed, and the reads that remained were processed with IMSEQ. Clonotypes were defined by Vbeta gene, Jbeta gene and CDR3 amino acid sequence. To quantify how much the repertoires of different populations overlapped, the Morisita-Horn index was computed on the top 100 expanded clones. Clonal diversity was assessed with Rényi diversity profiles calculated on the top 100 expanded clones. Once TCRdb had reprocessed the reads, it stored one entry per CDR3 protein sequence and supplied no DNA. TCRdb, not the original authors, processed these V and J calls. The table for this sample shows about 3,000 distinct CDR3 sequences. In total, the top ten clones hold about 5.3% of the sample.

This sample was taken from a study of GPR56 and killer-like receptors on CD4 memory cells (dated by TCRdb to about 2019). About the study as a whole: The study proposed that progressive acquisition of KLRB1, KLRG1, GPR56 and then KLRF1 marks human CD4+ memory T-cell differentiation and cytokine production potential. The study described its healthy blood donors as age-matched to the liver disease patients, who had a median age of 68 years.

Taken from the germline V gene (reference sequence), the CDR1 and CDR2 loops are DFQATT and SNEGSKA. The CDR3 runs 15 residues from the cysteine to the phenylalanine. No nucleotide data were recorded. Here is what the overall study found, with its caveats: Clonal frequency was low in the marker-negative population and rose progressively along the proposed pathway, while TCRbeta diversity fell correspondingly. Rather than full repertoires, the diversity and similarity analyses used only the 100 most expanded clones in each population. The authors took the finding that clones dominating late populations 4 and 5 were also present in early populations 1 and 2 as evidence for linear differentiation. TCR repertoire overlap was especially strong between late populations 4 and 5, and population 3 also partly overlapped.

Before TCRbeta sequencing, fluorescence-activated cell sorting was used to enrich five KLR/GPR56-defined CD4+ populations. To test a linear memory differentiation pathway, TCRbeta repertoires were sequenced from five CD4+ T-cell subsets defined by expression of KLRB1, KLRG1, GPR56 and KLRF1. TCR-sequenced cells came from peripheral blood of healthy control individuals, reported as five donors in the TCRbeta analysis figure. Heparinized peripheral blood was collected and all samples were processed within one hour of retrieval. Blood was diluted 1:2 in PBS, and peripheral blood mononuclear cells were then isolated from the diluted blood at room temperature by Biocoll density gradient centrifugation. Before flow sorting, CD4+ T cells were enriched from freshly isolated PBMCs by magnetic sorting with anti-CD4 MicroBeads. A BD FACSAria II was used to sort CD4+ T cells, enriched from the PBMCs of healthy donors, according to marker expression. Surface staining used anti-KLRB1 clone 191B8, anti-KLRF1 clone 4A4.D10 and anti-KLRG1 clone REA261 antibodies from Miltenyi Biotec.

The source of this sequence is a human donor in good health. The sample consisted of memory CD4+ T cells from blood. Rearrangement joined TRBV20-1 to TRBJ2-2; TCRdb's assignment of TRBD1 cannot be checked, as there is no DNA. The CDR3 region reads CSARDWDRGTGELFF.